This T cell receptor (beta chain) is from a study of cytotoxic CD8 clonotypes in ibrutinib-treated CLL. Libraries were prepared by immunoSEQ multiplex PCR; TCRdb keeps only in-frame clonotypes and omits some of them. Here the sample spans 250,000 to 350,000 clones, roughly four fifths being singletons. Germline loops: CDR1 SGHNT, CDR2 YENEEA. This CDR3 is 16 amino acids long. V lost 1 base and J 0 bases, leaving 13 bases between the germline ends. This clone was seen once. The sequence came from a human donor with chronic lymphocytic leukemia. The source material was PBMCs, sampled at disease progression, from a patient treated with ibrutinib. The rearrangement links TRBV11-3 to TRBJ2-7; D is possibly TRBD2 (6 bases). CDR3 residues: CASSLGISGSSYEQYF. CDR3 nucleotide sequence: TGTGCCAGCAGCTTAGGAATTAGCGGATCCTCCTACGAGCAGTACTTC.